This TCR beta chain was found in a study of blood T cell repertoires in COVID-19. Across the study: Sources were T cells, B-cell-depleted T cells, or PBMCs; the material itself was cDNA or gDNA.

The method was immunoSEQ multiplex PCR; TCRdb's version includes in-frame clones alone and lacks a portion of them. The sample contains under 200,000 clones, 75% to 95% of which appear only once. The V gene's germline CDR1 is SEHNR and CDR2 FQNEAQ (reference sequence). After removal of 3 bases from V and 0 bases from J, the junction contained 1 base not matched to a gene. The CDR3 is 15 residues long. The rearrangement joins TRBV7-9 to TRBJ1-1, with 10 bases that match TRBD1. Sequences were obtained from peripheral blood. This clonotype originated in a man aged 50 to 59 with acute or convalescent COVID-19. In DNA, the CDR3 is TGTGCCAGCAGCTTGACAGGGGGCATGAACACTGAAGCTTTCTTT. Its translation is CASSLTGGMNTEAFF.